The clone carrying this TCR beta chain occurred once. The CDR3 sequence is 14 residues long. Between the trimmed V and J ends, which lost 5 bases and 3 bases, there was a span of 13 bases. Germline V gives CDR1 SGHRS, CDR2 YFSETQ. The table came from immunoSEQ multiplex PCR; TCRdb's copy has only in-frame clones and leaves some out. The sample contains about 140,000 clones, 85% of which appear only once. The sample comes from a study of blood T cell repertoires in COVID-19. The V and J genes are TRBV5-1 and TRBJ2-3; D may be TRBD2 (6 bases). This receptor was identified in a woman between 40 and 50 years old who had recovered from COVID-19. Material: PBMCs or T cells enriched from blood (not recorded which). CDR3 coding DNA: TGCGCCAGCAGTTCCGGGGGTAGTACAGATACGCAGTATTTT. Encoded protein: CASSSGGSTDTQYF.